These T cell receptor beta chains were read from a single sample in a study of spatial heterogeneity in lung cancer. MiXCR was run by TCRdb on the 5' RACE reads, yielding one entry per CDR3 protein. The table shows roughly 80,000 distinct CDR3 sequences, with 7.5% to 9.5% occurring only once. The specimen comprised PBMCs, sampled at surgery. These receptors came from a male donor with early-stage non-small cell lung cancer. The CDR3 runs from the conserved cysteine through the conserved F or W. A D gene is named only where the DNA matches it firmly. The size field is filled for only some rows; it gives once, few, many or a size class.

V gene,D gene,clone size,J gene,CDR3 DNA,CDR3 protein
TRBV9,.,many,TRBJ2-1,TGTGCCAGCAGCGCGGCCGGGACTCCTAACAATGAGCAGTTCTTC,CASSAAGTPNNEQFF
TRBV29-1,.,many,TRBJ1-1,TGCAGCAGCCTAGGGACTGAAGCTTTCTTT,CSSLGTEAFF
TRBV27,TRBD1,few,TRBJ1-1,TGTGCCAGCAGCCAATTTTCGGGACAGCCTGAAGCTTTCTTT,CASSQFSGQPEAFF
TRBV5-1,TRBD1,few,TRBJ1-1,TGCGCCAGCAGCTCGGGACAGCCGAACACTGAAGCTTTCTTT,CASSSGQPNTEAFF
TRBV6-2/TRBV6-3,TRBD2,.,TRBJ2-3,TGTGCCAGCAGCTGGGCCCCTAGCGGGAACACAGATACGCAGTATTTT,CASSWAPSGNTDTQYF
TRBV7-9,.,many,TRBJ2-1,TGTGCCAGCAGCTCCCGAGAGAGGAGTACCTACAATGAGCAGTTCTTC,CASSSRERSTYNEQFF
TRBV20-1,.,many,TRBJ1-4,TGCAGTGTCTTAGGGGGGAGTCCTAATGAAAAACTGTTTTTT,CSVLGGSPNEKLFF
TRBV11-2,TRBD2,few,TRBJ2-1,TGTGCCAGCAGCAGACTAGCGGGGGCCCTCTACAATGAGCAGTTCTTC,CASSRLAGALYNEQFF
TRBV11-2,.,many,TRBJ1-2,TGTGCCAGCAGCTCAAGAGTGGGGGCCTATGGCTACACCTTC,CASSSRVGAYGYTF
TRBV2,.,many,TRBJ2-7,TGTGCCAGCAGTGAACAGGGCTACGAGCAGTACTTC,CASSEQGYEQYF
TRBV7-2,.,.,TRBJ1-1,TGTGCCACCAAGTTAAAACTACCAGGGGCTGAAGCTTTCTTT,CATKLKLPGAEAFF
TRBV7-9,TRBD1,few,TRBJ1-5,TGTGCCAGCAGCTCGACAGGGGGAGTCAATCAGCCCCAGCATTTT,CASSSTGGVNQPQHF
TRBV7-9,TRBD1,few,TRBJ2-7,TGTGCCAGCAGCCCAACCGGGCAGGGGGCAAGCGAGCAGTACTTC,CASSPTGQGASEQYF
TRBV30,.,.,TRBJ1-3,TGTGCCTGGAGTACGGGGGCCTCTGGAAACACCATATATTTT,CAWSTGASGNTIYF
TRBV5-1,.,many,TRBJ2-2,TGCGCCAGCAGCTTGCAATCGAACACCGGGGAGCTGTTTTTT,CASSLQSNTGELFF
TRBV15,.,many,TRBJ1-1,TGTGCCACCAGCGCACGATCGGACTTCCAAGAAGCTTTCTTT,CATSARSDFQEAFF
TRBV27,.,many,TRBJ2-1,TGTGCCAGCAGTCCGTTGGACGGGACCTACAATGAGCAGTTCTTC,CASSPLDGTYNEQFF
TRBV5-6,TRBD1,.,TRBJ2-7,TGTGCCAGCAGCAAGGACAGGTACTCCTACGAGCAGTACTTC,CASSKDRYSYEQYF
TRBV6-2/TRBV6-3,.,.,TRBJ1-1,TGTGCCAGCAGTCTCGCTTCAGGGGTCACTGAAGCTTTCTTT,CASSLASGVTEAFF
TRBV29-1,.,many,TRBJ1-5,TGCAGCGTACGGTCCGGGCTTAATCAGCCCCAGCATTTT,CSVRSGLNQPQHF
TRBV7-9,.,many,TRBJ2-5,TGTGCCAGCAGCCCCGCGGAGACCCAGTACTTC,CASSPAETQYF
TRBV5-4,TRBD1,few,TRBJ1-1,TGTGCCAGCAGCTCAAAGACAGGGGGCGGCACTGAAGCTTTCTTT,CASSSKTGGGTEAFF
TRBV6-5,.,few,TRBJ1-2,TGTGCCAGCAGTTCGAGCAGAAACTATGGCTACACCTTC,CASSSSRNYGYTF
TRBV19,.,few,TRBJ1-5,TGTGCCAGTAGTGCGAGTCCGGGACCCCAGCCCCAGCATTTT,CASSASPGPQPQHF
TRBV5-1,.,many,TRBJ1-4,TGCGCCAGCAGCTCCCTCGCGGGACTTAATGAAAAACTGTTTTTT,CASSSLAGLNEKLFF
TRBV11-3,.,.,TRBJ2-5,TGTGACAGCAGCTTGACCCCCGAGACCCAGTACTTC,CDSSLTPETQYF
TRBV4-2,TRBD1,.,TRBJ1-2,TGTGCCAGCAGCCTCGGACAGGGGGCGTTTGGCTACACCTTC,CASSLGQGAFGYTF
TRBV9,TRBD1,many,TRBJ1-2,TGTGCCAGCAGCAGACAGGGGTTGAATGGCTACACCTTC,CASSRQGLNGYTF
TRBV11-2,TRBD2,many,TRBJ2-7,TGTGCCAGCAGCTTATTAGCGGGAGACGCCTACGAGCAGTACTTC,CASSLLAGDAYEQYF
TRBV7-3,TRBD1,many,TRBJ2-7,TGTGCCAGCAGCTTTGACAGGGGCTACGAGCAGTACTTC,CASSFDRGYEQYF
TRBV9,.,.,TRBJ2-1,TGTGCCAGCAGCGTGGCAGGGGCATCATACGATGAGCAGTTCTTC,CASSVAGASYDEQFF
TRBV9,.,many,TRBJ2-3,TGTGCCAGCAGCGGTGGGACTAGCACAGATACGCAGTATTTT,CASSGGTSTDTQYF
TRBV2,TRBD1,many,TRBJ1-5,TGTGCCAGCCACGACAGGGTGGCTCAGCCCCAGCATTTT,CASHDRVAQPQHF